A selection of T cell receptor beta chains follows, all from one sample in a study of shared clonotypes between healthy human individuals. TCRdb's copy holds only in-frame clones and misses some; the assay was immunoSEQ multiplex PCR. The sample shows a few million clones, around 90% of them seen only once. The material sequenced was naive CD4+ T cells sorted from blood. The receptor set was obtained from a young man in good health. Both conserved end residues are part of each CDR3. Each record gives: V gene, CDR3 length, J gene, CDR3 protein.

TRBV30	15	TRBJ2-7	CAWSVRQGGTYEQYF
TRBV6-5	16	TRBJ2-7	CASSYSTSGSRYEQYF
TRBV11-2	15	TRBJ2-3	CASSLAGQATDTQYF
TRBV4-3	13	TRBJ2-4	CASSQAGQNIQYF
TRBV19	15	TRBJ2-7	CASSPRHGPSYEQYF
TRBV18	14	TRBJ1-2	CASSPPSRIYGYTF
TRBV14	18	TRBJ2-3	CASSQDIVRVPSTDTQYF
TRBV30	14	TRBJ1-6	CALQGAPTDSPLHF
TRBV27	14	TRBJ2-4	CASSVAGGRNIQYF
TRBV19	17	TRBJ2-2	CASSRASVDLGTGELFF
TRBV30	13	TRBJ1-1	CAWSGQGGTEAFF
TRBV5-1	15	TRBJ2-2	CASSVDSAVTGELFF
TRBV29-1	11	TRBJ1-2	CSVDHLEGYTF
TRBV6-6	16	TRBJ1-3	CASSYDGQGSGNTIYF
TRBV7-7	13	TRBJ1-6	CASSLDRNSPLHF
TRBV7-9	14	TRBJ1-5	CASSLGTMNQPQHF
TRBV5-6	15	TRBJ1-6	CASSDTGTGRSPLHF
TRBV18	14	TRBJ1-5	CASSSQGQGQPQHF
TRBV6-4	13	TRBJ2-3	CASSVSLGDTQYF
TRBV28	19	TRBJ1-2	CASSPIAGTGRSVGYGYTF
TRBV10-3	13	TRBJ2-5	CAAQGFAQETQYF
TRBV18	13	TRBJ2-7	CASSADRLGEQYF
TRBV19	13	TRBJ2-3	CASSLGFTDTQYF
TRBV19	15	TRBJ2-7	CASRSFDRKSYEQYF
TRBV7-2	19	TRBJ2-7	CASSPHSGLAGGSRYEQYF
TRBV7-6	14	TRBJ2-5	CASSLGSLQETQYF
TRBV2	13	TRBJ2-5	CASRDPEGKTQYF
TRBV6-5	15	TRBJ2-3	CASSSTVTTTDTQYF
TRBV11-3	17	TRBJ2-2	CASSRGGSDVRTGELFF
TRBV6-1	12	TRBJ1-6	CASRTAYSPLHF
TRBV11-2	14	TRBJ2-2	CASSPHGGPGELFF
TRBV6-6	14	TRBJ2-7	CASSRAGVSYEQYF
TRBV27	17	TRBJ2-1	CASSLLYAGRSYNEQFF
TRBV11-2	14	TRBJ1-6	CASSFGRDNSPLHF
TRBV5-1	13	TRBJ1-1	CASSFTGDTEAFF
TRBV19	16	TRBJ2-1	CASSISTGNSYNEQFF
TRBV11-1	17	TRBJ2-1	CASSSLSPGTSYNEQFF
TRBV7-2	16	TRBJ2-2	CASSLAGQGVVGELFF
TRBV2	13	TRBJ2-7	CASTLAETYEQYF
TRBV10-1	14	TRBJ2-3	CAINRGPGGVTQYF
TRBV10-3	14	TRBJ2-7	CAIRSGTSSYEQYF
TRBV6-6	15	TRBJ1-1	CASSKEPPGYLGAFF
TRBV4-3	15	TRBJ1-2	CASSQVGSTNYGYTF
TRBV4-3	17	TRBJ2-1	CASSQEFRREGPGEQFF